This TCR beta chain was profiled in a study of blood T cells in healthy people across ages. For the second PCR, which ran for about 7 to 11 cycles, a sample-barcoded 5' primer and a J-beta primer mix were used. TCRdb passed the 5' RACE reads through MiXCR, listing each CDR3 protein once. The sample has hundreds of thousands of distinct CDR3 sequences; roughly 44% are singletons. Concerning this clonotype itself: Its specificity is not known.

Study-level findings and limits: Because sorting was not performed, PBMCs prevented conclusive naive versus antigen-experienced comparison.

This TCR was recovered from a man between 60 and 75 years old in good health. The sequenced sample was blood.

CDR3: CASSGGAYTEAFF. The CDR3 DNA is TGTGCCAGCTCGGGGGGGGCTTATACTGAAGCTTTCTTT. This chain connects TRBV3-1 to TRBJ1-1; TRBD1 might be the D (6 bases). The CDR3 is made up of 13 amino acids. The germline V gene has CDR1 LGHDT and CDR2 YNNKEL (reference sequence). The V end lost 8 bases, the J end lost 5 bases, and 15 bases lay between the germline ends.